Sequencing of this T cell receptor (beta chain) was carried out in a study of blood T cells in healthy people across ages. V trimming: 1 base; J trimming: 4 bases; junction bases outside the gene matches: 2. This CDR3 spans 15 amino acids. Germline V CDR1 and CDR2: SGHNT, YENEEA. With respect to this clonotype: Its antigen is not known.

Using a J-beta primer mix together with a sample-barcoded 5' primer, a second PCR was run for 7 to 11 cycles. Sequencing recovered at least 3 million CDR3-containing paired-end reads from each sample. TCRdb re-called the 5' RACE reads with MiXCR, one entry per CDR3 protein. The data show roughly 570,000 distinct CDR3 sequences, 25% to 30% seen once. General observations from the study: Long-lived donors exceeded aged donors in naive CD4+ cells and diversity.

This TCR was sampled from a woman between 65 and 79 years old in good health. Sequenced sample: blood. The chain joins TRBV11-3 to TRBJ2-1; 9 bases are a match to TRBD1. CDR3 DNA: TGTGCCAGCAGCTTAGGGACAGGGGTTTACAATGAGCAGTTCTTC. Its translation: CASSLGTGVYNEQFF.